This T cell receptor beta chain was sequenced for a study of cytomegalovirus exposure and HLA in healthy donors. It was with 60 Vbeta and 13 Jbeta primers that the PCR ran. In the authors' methods: Later work found 74 million or so unique TCR beta chains, with approximately 12 million shared. Generated by immunoSEQ multiplex PCR, the TCRdb table keeps only in-frame clones and is missing some. Clone size and V and J calls were adopted from that table, with D and trimming inferred from the DNA. This table has 90,000 to 120,000 clones, roughly 80% appearing once. This clone was seen a single time. The length of the CDR3 is 16 residues. Germline loops: CDR1 SGHAT, CDR2 FQNNGV. V gave up 5 bases and J gave up 0 bases; unmatched junction bases: 6.

The sample comprised PBMCs. The chain recombines TRBV11-2 with TRBJ2-3; 9 nucleotides align to TRBD2. This receptor was identified in a man aged 30 to 39 in good health and CMV-seronegative. The chain's CDR3 is CASSPVAGVSTDTQYF. The CDR3 nucleotides are TGTGCCAGCAGCCCAGTAGCGGGGGTGAGCACAGATACGCAGTATTTT.